Sequencing of this T cell receptor beta chain was carried out in a study of beta chain features in type 1 diabetes. Study at large: In age, gender and cell yields, patients were similar to healthy donors. The examined sorted cells totaled under 120 million across samples.

Between the trimmed V and J ends, which lost 4 bases and 11 bases, there was a span of 9 bases. The V gene's germline CDR1 is SNHLY and CDR2 FYNNEI. The CDR3 is 12 amino acids. Study findings and constraints: TCRB CDR3 length was moderately but significantly reduced in all four CD4+ subsets of Type 1 diabetes patients.

The entirety of the isolated RNA underwent reverse transcription, so expressed TCRB transcripts were sequenced. Using immunoSEQ multiplex PCR, the repertoire was profiled, and TCRdb retains in-frame clones only, with some absent. The sample includes around 600,000 clones, 12% of them seen just once. With respect to this clone: The antigen remains undetermined.

Only one heparinised blood draw was taken per donor, and its volume averaged around 110 mL. The rearrangement uses TRBV2 and TRBJ1-6, with D maybe TRBD1 (5 bases). The sequencing sample was made of naive CD4+ T cells from blood. The source of this sequence is a man aged 25-40 years with type 1 diabetes. The CDR3 protein is CASSGQYPPLHF. Here the CDR3 DNA reads TGTGCCAGCAGTGGACAGTATCCACCCCTCCACTTT.